This T cell receptor beta chain was documented in a study of regulatory T cells in long-lasting Graves disease. TCR beta libraries were built with iRepertoire HTBI primers and Arm-PCR of CDR3 regions. Original processing notes: Across samples, 55 to 75 TRBV and some 14 TRBJ segments were found. TCRdb re-called the multiplex PCR reads with MiXCR, one entry per CDR3 protein. The V and J calls shown here were made by TCRdb, not taken from the authors' results. This table has about 470,000 distinct CDR3 sequences, 20% to 25% appearing once. V lost 3 bases to trimming and J lost 3 bases, with 9 bases between them. The CDR3 loop spans 14 amino acids. Germline assignment: CDR1 PRHDT and CDR2 FYEKMQ (reference sequence). At least ten counts were recorded for this clonotype. Its antigen is currently unknown. Broader study findings: Favored usage of TRBV28, TRBJ1-2 and TRBJ2-5 was recorded in persistent disease. TCR diversity in persistent Graves' patients was below that of newly diagnosed ones. It was possible that the small sample size reduced accuracy.

Stated time point: persistent/refractory GD, antithyroid drugs over 5 years with positive TRAb. The TCR library was made from RNA that had been extracted from PBMCs in TRIzol. The sequencing used peripheral blood mononuclear cells (PBMCs), collected when the disease was refractory, from a patient treated with antithyroid drugs. The source is a female donor with Graves disease. V and J are TRBV13 and TRBJ1-5; D is perhaps TRBD1 (5 bases). The CDR3 here is CASSFGGVNQPQHF. The CDR3 DNA reads as TGTGCCAGCAGCTTTGGAGGGGTCAATCAGCCCCAGCATTTT.